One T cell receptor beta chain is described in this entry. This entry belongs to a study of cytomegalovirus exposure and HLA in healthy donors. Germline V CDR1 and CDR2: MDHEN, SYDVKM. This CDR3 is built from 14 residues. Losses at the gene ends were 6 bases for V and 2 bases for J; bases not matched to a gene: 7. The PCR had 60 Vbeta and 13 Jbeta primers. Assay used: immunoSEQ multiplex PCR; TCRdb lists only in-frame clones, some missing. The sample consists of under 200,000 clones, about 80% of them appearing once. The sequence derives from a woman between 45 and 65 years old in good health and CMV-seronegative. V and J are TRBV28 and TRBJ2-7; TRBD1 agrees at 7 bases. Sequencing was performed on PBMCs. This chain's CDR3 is CASRDGQETYEQYF. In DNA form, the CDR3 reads TGTGCCAGCAGAGATGGACAGGAGACCTACGAGCAGTACTTC.